This T cell receptor (beta chain) was found in a study of CD8+ T cells in alopecia areata. CDR3 length: 16 residues. Trimming removed 0 bases from V and 1 base from J, with 12 bases in between. CDR1 and CDR2 (germline): LGHNA, YNFKEQ. As for treatment: oral pan-JAK inhibitor, 5-10 mg twice daily. cDNA reverse transcribed from extracted RNA served as the sequencing template. Sequenced by immunoSEQ multiplex PCR; TCRdb stores in-frame clones only, minus some. Of a few hundred thousand clones detected, 35% to 45% appear once; the ten largest clones hold roughly 0.5%. This receptor was taken from a human donor with alopecia areata. The V and J genes are TRBV4-2 and TRBJ1-1, with no clear D. The sample was CD4+ T cells sorted from blood, taken between weeks 30 and 35, from a patient treated with tofacitinib. CDR3 sequence: CASSQDLGRTNTEAFF. The CDR3 DNA reads TGTGCCAGCAGCCAAGATTTAGGGCGCACGAACACTGAAGCTTTCTTT.